The rows below give T cell receptor beta chains drawn from one sample of a study of early T cells in non-severe SARS-CoV-2 infection. TCRdb reprocessed the 5' RACE reads via MiXCR and lists one record per CDR3 protein. Of some 82,000 distinct CDR3 sequences listed, roughly an eighth were seen once; the top ten hold approximately 2.5%. The sample consisted of whole blood. These receptors were taken from an adult who was a healthcare worker with PCR-confirmed SARS-CoV-2 infection or an uninfected control (not recorded which). CDR3s include the opening cysteine and the closing phenylalanine or tryptophan. D genes are given only for firm matches. Expanded clones are given a class, and other clones once, few, many or no size at all.

J: TRBJ1-4; D: -; size: many; V: TRBV7-9; CDR3: CASSFFRTIAGSNEKLFF; DNA: TGTGCCAGCAGCTTTTTTCGGACAATAGCGGGGTCTAATGAAAAACTGTTTTTT
J: TRBJ2-3; D: TRBD2; size: many; V: TRBV11-2; CDR3: CASSSKVLAGVADTQYF; DNA: TGTGCCAGCAGCTCCAAGGTCCTGGCGGGGGTCGCAGATACGCAGTATTTT
J: TRBJ1-1; D: -; size: -; V: TRBV11-1; CDR3: CASSLARGNTEAFF; DNA: TGTGCCAGCAGCTTAGCGCGCGGGAACACTGAAGCTTTCTTT
J: TRBJ1-2; D: -; size: -; V: TRBV20-1; CDR3: CSARDEVLNYGYTF; DNA: TGCAGTGCTAGAGATGAGGTCTTAAACTATGGCTACACCTTC
J: TRBJ1-2; D: -; size: few; V: TRBV7-9; CDR3: CASSLLEANYGYTF; DNA: TGTGCCAGCAGCCTCTTGGAGGCTAACTATGGCTACACCTTC
J: TRBJ1-1; D: -; size: -; V: TRBV29-1; CDR3: CSVEDLGGLNTEAFF; DNA: TGCAGCGTTGAAGATCTTGGGGGTTTGAACACTGAAGCTTTCTTT
J: TRBJ2-1; D: -; size: -; V: TRBV7-2; CDR3: CASSLSGLNNEQFF; DNA: TGTGCCAGCAGCTTATCAGGGCTCAACAATGAGCAGTTCTTC
J: TRBJ1-2; D: -; size: many; V: TRBV18; CDR3: CASSPWASPDYGYTF; DNA: TGTGCCAGCTCACCATGGGCCTCCCCCGACTATGGCTACACCTTC
J: TRBJ2-6; D: -; size: many; V: TRBV6-2/TRBV6-3; CDR3: CASRGGANVLTF; DNA: TGTGCCAGCAGAGGAGGGGCCAACGTCCTGACTTTC
J: TRBJ1-1; D: -; size: -; V: TRBV20-1; CDR3: CSAPRRRVNTEAFF; DNA: TGCAGTGCTCCCAGAAGGAGGGTGAACACTGAAGCTTTCTTT
J: TRBJ2-5; D: -; size: few; V: TRBV24-1; CDR3: CATSDRAQEGETQYF; DNA: TGTGCCACCAGTGATAGAGCCCAGGAAGGGGAGACCCAGTACTTC
J: TRBJ2-3; D: -; size: many; V: TRBV7-2; CDR3: CASSPTGTIRTDTQYF; DNA: TGTGCCAGCAGCCCGACAGGGACTATCCGCACAGATACGCAGTATTTT
J: TRBJ2-2; D: TRBD1; size: many; V: TRBV24-1; CDR3: CATSDSRYSQGKNTGELFF; DNA: TGTGCCACCAGTGATTCCCGGTACTCACAGGGGAAGAACACCGGGGAGCTGTTTTTT
J: TRBJ1-6; D: -; size: few; V: TRBV7-9; CDR3: CASSEQGSYSPLHF; DNA: TGTGCCAGCAGCGAACAGGGTTCGTATTCACCCCTCCACTTT
J: TRBJ1-3; D: -; size: many; V: TRBV11-2; CDR3: CASSPSRGAGNTIYF; DNA: TGTGCCAGCAGCCCATCCCGGGGGGCGGGAAACACCATATATTTT
J: TRBJ2-7; D: -; size: many; V: TRBV20-1; CDR3: CSASWGAEQYF; DNA: TGCAGTGCTAGCTGGGGGGCCGAGCAGTACTTC
J: TRBJ2-2; D: -; size: -; V: TRBV28; CDR3: CASSLRRTENTGELFF; DNA: TGTGCCAGCAGTTTAAGGAGGACAGAGAACACCGGGGAGCTGTTTTTT
J: TRBJ1-2; D: -; size: -; V: TRBV20-1; CDR3: CSARRTDGYTF; DNA: TGCAGTGCTAGGAGGACGGATGGCTACACCTTC
J: TRBJ2-1; D: TRBD1; size: many; V: TRBV29-1; CDR3: CSVDAGTDEQFF; DNA: TGCAGCGTTGACGCCGGGACAGATGAGCAGTTCTTC
J: TRBJ2-7; D: -; size: few; V: TRBV18; CDR3: CASSQGPNEQYF; DNA: TGTGCCAGCTCACAGGGTCCCAACGAGCAGTACTTC
J: TRBJ1-2; D: -; size: many; V: TRBV3-1; CDR3: CARREPSIYGYTF; DNA: TGTGCCCGCAGGGAGCCCTCTATCTATGGCTACACCTTC
J: TRBJ2-7; D: -; size: few; V: TRBV4-2; CDR3: CASSQDTRSYEQYF; DNA: TGTGCCAGCAGCCAAGATACACGTTCCTACGAGCAGTACTTC
J: TRBJ2-7; D: -; size: many; V: TRBV2; CDR3: CASTDSPYSYEQYF; DNA: TGTGCCAGCACGGACAGTCCATATTCCTACGAGCAGTACTTC
J: TRBJ1-1; D: -; size: -; V: TRBV28; CDR3: CASSLSREGSKAFF; DNA: TGTGCCAGCAGTTTAAGCAGGGAGGGAAGTAAAGCTTTCTTT
J: TRBJ2-5; D: TRBD2; size: -; V: TRBV29-1; CDR3: CSVKGRGGVQETQYF; DNA: TGCAGCGTTAAGGGTAGGGGAGGGGTACAAGAGACCCAGTACTTC